This T cell receptor beta chain was documented in a study of blood T cell repertoires in COVID-19. Study overall: Donors in the United States, Italy and Spain gave samples during acute or convalescent COVID-19. Nucleic acid was either cDNA or gDNA, and it came from T cells, B-cell-depleted T cells, or PBMCs.

Germline V lookup: CDR1 MGHRA, CDR2 YSYEKL. The CDR3 spans 13 residues. Authors' methods: Amplification of reference gene primers provided the estimated nucleated cell counts. Produced via immunoSEQ multiplex PCR; TCRdb's table is partial and in-frame only. V, J and clone size derive from that table, while D and trimming were established from the DNA sequence. The sample holds tens of thousands of clones, around 90% seen once. This clone came up a few times. Its ends do not fully match the called genes, so a read error is possible. The V call is TRBV4-1, the J call TRBJ2-1, with D possibly matching TRBD2 (6 bases). The sequence was obtained from a man in his forties or fifties with acute or convalescent COVID-19. Input material: peripheral blood. The CDR3 reads CASSQDITGATVF. In DNA, the CDR3 is TGCGCCAGCAGCCAAGACATAACGGGAGCGACAGTCTTC.